The clone carrying this TCR beta chain was detected many times. These data belong to a study of T-cell reconstitution after alpha-beta-depleted transplantation in children. Unique molecular identifiers were incorporated when the TCRbeta library was constructed. TCRdb reprocessed the PCR reads with MiXCR, giving one entry per CDR3 protein. The data hold roughly 220,000 distinct CDR3 sequences, with more than 10% observed a single time. J was trimmed by 0 bases and V by 0 bases; bases with no gene match: 6. The length of the CDR3 is 16 residues. Per germline, CDR1 DFQATT and CDR2 SNEGSKA (reference sequence).

Specimen: PBMCs from the stem cell graft donor, collected from the stem cell graft. This sequence originates from a human donor who donated a stem cell graft to a child with acute lymphoblastic leukemia. The J gene is TRBJ2-3, the V gene TRBV20-1; 7 bases map to TRBD2. CDR3 amino acids: CSARDYGRGSTDTQYF. The CDR3 DNA is TGCAGTGCTAGAGATTATGGGCGGGGGAGCACAGATACGCAGTATTTT.